Detailed here is one T cell receptor beta chain. This table comes from immunoSEQ multiplex PCR, and its TCRdb copy is limited to in-frame clones, with some not included. The sample contains some 25,000 clones, roughly 77% of which appear only once. This record belongs to a study of OX40 agonist ivuxolimab in advanced cancers. V was clipped by 3 bases and J by 6 bases, with 16 bases between them. The germline gives CDR1 SGHAT, CDR2 FQNNGV. CDR3 length: 15 residues. This TCR was sampled from an adult with an advanced solid tumor such as melanoma, head and neck, liver or kidney cancer. Here the sequenced sample was CD4+ or CD8+ T cells sorted from blood, taken in a trial of the OX40 agonist ivuxolimab. The rearrangement links TRBV11-2 to TRBJ2-3, with D unclear. CDR3 coding DNA: TGTGCCAGCAGCTTTAGTTCGAGGTTTTCGGATACGCAGTATTTT. Residues: CASSFSSRFSDTQYF.